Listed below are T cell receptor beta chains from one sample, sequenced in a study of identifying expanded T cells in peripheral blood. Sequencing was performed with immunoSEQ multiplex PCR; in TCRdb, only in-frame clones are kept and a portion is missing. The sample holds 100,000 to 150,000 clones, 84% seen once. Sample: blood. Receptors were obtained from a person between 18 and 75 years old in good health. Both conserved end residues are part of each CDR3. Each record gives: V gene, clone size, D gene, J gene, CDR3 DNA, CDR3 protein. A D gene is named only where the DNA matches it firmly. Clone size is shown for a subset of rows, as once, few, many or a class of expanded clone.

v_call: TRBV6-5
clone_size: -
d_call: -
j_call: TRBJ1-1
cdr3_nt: TGTGCCAGCAGTTACTCGAATACAGGGTTTATCACTGAAGCTTTCTTT
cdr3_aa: CASSYSNTGFITEAFF

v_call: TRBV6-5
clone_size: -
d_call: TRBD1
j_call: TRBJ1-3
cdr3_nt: TGTGCCAGCAGCACAGGGGCGCTTTCTGGAAACACCATATATTTT
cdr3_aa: CASSTGALSGNTIYF

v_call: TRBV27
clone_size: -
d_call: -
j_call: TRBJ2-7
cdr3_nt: TGTGCCAGCAGTCGTGGTGTCGAGCAGTACTTC
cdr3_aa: CASSRGVEQYF

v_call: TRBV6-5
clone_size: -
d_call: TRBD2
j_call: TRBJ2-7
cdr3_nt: TGTGCCAGTAGACTAGCGGGGGCGTCCTACGAGCAGTACTTC
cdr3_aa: CASRLAGASYEQYF

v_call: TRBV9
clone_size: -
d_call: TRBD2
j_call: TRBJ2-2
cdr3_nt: TGTGCCAGCAGCGGTGGACTAGCGGGGGCCGGGGAGCTGTTTTTT
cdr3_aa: CASSGGLAGAGELFF

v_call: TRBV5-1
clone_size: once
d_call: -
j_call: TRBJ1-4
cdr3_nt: TGCGCCAGCAGCCCAGACAGTATGGGTGAAAAACTGTTTTTT
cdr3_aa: CASSPDSMGEKLFF

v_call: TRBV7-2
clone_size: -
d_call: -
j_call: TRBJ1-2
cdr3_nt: TGTGCCAGCGGGACCCCCCACAACTATGGCTACACCTTC
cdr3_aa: CASGTPHNYGYTF

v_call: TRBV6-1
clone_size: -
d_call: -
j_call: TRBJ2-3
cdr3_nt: TGTGCCGCAAGAGGGGACTCAGATACGCAGTATTTT
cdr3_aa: CAARGDSDTQYF

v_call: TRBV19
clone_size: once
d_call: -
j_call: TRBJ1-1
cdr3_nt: TGTGCCAGTAGTATTAAGTTTGGGCAGGGAGGAAACACTGAAGCTTTCTTT
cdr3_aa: CASSIKFGQGGNTEAFF

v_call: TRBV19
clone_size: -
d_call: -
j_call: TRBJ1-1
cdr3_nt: TGTGCCAGTAGGCCTGGGACAACGAACACTGAAGCTTTCTTT
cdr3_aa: CASRPGTTNTEAFF

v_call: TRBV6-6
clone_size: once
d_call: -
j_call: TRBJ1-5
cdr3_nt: TGTGCCAGCAGTTACTCCGCAGGGGACCAGCCCCAGCATTTT
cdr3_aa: CASSYSAGDQPQHF

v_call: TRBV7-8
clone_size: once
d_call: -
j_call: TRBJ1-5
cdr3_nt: TGTGCCAGCAGCTTACTCAGGGGAAGCAATCAGCCCCAGCATTTT
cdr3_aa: CASSLLRGSNQPQHF

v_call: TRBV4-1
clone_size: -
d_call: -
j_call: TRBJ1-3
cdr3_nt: TGCGCCAGCAGCCAAGATATTAGGCAACACTCTGGAAACACCATATATTTT
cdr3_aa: CASSQDIRQHSGNTIYF

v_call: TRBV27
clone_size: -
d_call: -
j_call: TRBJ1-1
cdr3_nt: TGTGCCAGCTGGCGTAACACTGAAGCTTTCTTT
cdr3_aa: CASWRNTEAFF

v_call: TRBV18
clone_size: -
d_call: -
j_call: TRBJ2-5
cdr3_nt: TGTGCCAGCTCACCGCCAGGGTTTGGAGAGACCCAGTACTTC
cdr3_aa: CASSPPGFGETQYF

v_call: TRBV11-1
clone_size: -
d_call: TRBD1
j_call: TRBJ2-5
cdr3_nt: TGTGCCAGCAGCTCCGGACAGGGTCTTCCAAAGACCCAGTACTTC
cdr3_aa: CASSSGQGLPKTQYF

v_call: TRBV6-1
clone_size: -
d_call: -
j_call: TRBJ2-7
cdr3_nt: TGTGCCAGCAGAGGACAGAGCTCCTACGAGCAGTACTTC
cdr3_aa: CASRGQSSYEQYF

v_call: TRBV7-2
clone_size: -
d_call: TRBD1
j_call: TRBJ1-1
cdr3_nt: TGTGCCAGCAGCTTACAGGGGGAGAACACTGAAGCTTTCTTT
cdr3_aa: CASSLQGENTEAFF

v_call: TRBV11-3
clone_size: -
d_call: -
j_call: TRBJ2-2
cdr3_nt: TGTGCCAGCAGCTTAGACCCCCCCGAGAAAATAATCGGGGAGCTGTTTTTT
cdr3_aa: CASSLDPPEKIIGELFF

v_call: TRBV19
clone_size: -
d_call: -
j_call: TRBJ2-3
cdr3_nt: TGTGCCAGTAACCCAGACAGGCTAAGCACAGATACGCAGTATTTT
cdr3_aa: CASNPDRLSTDTQYF

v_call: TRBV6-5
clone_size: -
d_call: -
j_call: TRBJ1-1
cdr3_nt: TGTGCCAGCAGTTTAGGTGGGGGCCTGAACACTGAAGCTTTCTTT
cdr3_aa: CASSLGGGLNTEAFF

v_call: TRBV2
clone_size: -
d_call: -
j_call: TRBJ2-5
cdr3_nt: TGTGCCAGCAGCGCGGGACAGCCGGCGGGGACCCAGTACTTC
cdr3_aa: CASSAGQPAGTQYF

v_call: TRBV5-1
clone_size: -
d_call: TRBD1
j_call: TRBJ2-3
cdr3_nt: TGCGCCAGCGCACCGGGACAGAGCACAGATACGCAGTATTTT
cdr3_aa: CASAPGQSTDTQYF

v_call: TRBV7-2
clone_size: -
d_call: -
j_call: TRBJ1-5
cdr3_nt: TGTGCCAGCGGACAGTATAATCAGCCCCAGCATTTT
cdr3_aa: CASGQYNQPQHF

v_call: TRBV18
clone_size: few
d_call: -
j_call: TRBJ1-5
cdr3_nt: TGTGCCAGCTCACCGACAGGTGGGAATCAGCCCCAGCATTTT
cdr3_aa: CASSPTGGNQPQHF

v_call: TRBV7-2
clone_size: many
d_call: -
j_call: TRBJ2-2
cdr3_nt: TGTGCCAGCAGCTTAGTAGCGGGGACAGGGAATACCGGGGAGCTGTTTTTT
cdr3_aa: CASSLVAGTGNTGELFF

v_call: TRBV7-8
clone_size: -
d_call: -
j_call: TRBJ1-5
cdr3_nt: TGTGCCAGCACCCGCGGCAGGGACTGGGGGAATCAGCCCCAGCATTTT
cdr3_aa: CASTRGRDWGNQPQHF

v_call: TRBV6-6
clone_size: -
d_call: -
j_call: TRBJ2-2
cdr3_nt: TGTGCCAGCAGTGCCGGACAGAACACCGGGGAGCTGTTTTTT
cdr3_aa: CASSAGQNTGELFF

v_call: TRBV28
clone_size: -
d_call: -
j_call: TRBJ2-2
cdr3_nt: TGTGCCAGCAGTTTCGAGTTGAGGGACCCTCAGGTCCGGGAGCTGTTTTTT
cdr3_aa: CASSFELRDPQVRELFF

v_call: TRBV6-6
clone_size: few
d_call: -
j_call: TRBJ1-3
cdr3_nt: TGTGCCAGCCTACCAGCCTCTGGAAACACCATATATTTT
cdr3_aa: CASLPASGNTIYF

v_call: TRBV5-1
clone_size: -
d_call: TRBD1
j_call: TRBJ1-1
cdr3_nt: TGCGCCAGCAGCCGGGGTCAGGGGGGCTTAATCGACACTGAAGCTTTCTTT
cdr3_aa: CASSRGQGGLIDTEAFF

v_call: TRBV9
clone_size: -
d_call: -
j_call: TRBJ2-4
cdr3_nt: TGTGCCAGCAGCCCCCGGTGGGGGCGATCACCCGGGGCCAAAAACATTCAGTACTTC
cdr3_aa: CASSPRWGRSPGAKNIQYF

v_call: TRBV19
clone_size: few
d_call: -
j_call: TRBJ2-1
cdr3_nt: TGTGCCAGTAGTATAGGGGGGCTCTGGGGAAGCTACAATGAGCAGTTCTTC
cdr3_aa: CASSIGGLWGSYNEQFF

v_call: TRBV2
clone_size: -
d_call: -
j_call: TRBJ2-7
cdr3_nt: TGTGCCAGCAGTGGAGGTCTCCCCAACGGACAGTACTTC
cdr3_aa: CASSGGLPNGQYF

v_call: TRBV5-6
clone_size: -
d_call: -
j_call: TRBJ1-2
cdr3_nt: TGTGCCAGCAGCTTGATGGGAATTGAAGGCTACACCTTC
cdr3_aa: CASSLMGIEGYTF

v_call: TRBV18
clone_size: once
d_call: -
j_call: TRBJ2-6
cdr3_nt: TGTGCCAGCTCACCCGACAGGTTGGCCAACGTCCTGACTTTC
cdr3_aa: CASSPDRLANVLTF

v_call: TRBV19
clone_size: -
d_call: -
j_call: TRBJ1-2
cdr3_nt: TGTGCCAGTATCTCCTCCACAGGGTCGGGCGGCTACACCTTC
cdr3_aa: CASISSTGSGGYTF

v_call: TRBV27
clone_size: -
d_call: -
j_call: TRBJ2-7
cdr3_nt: TGTGCCAGCTCCTCGGGGAGGCCCTACGAGCAGTACTTC
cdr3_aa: CASSSGRPYEQYF

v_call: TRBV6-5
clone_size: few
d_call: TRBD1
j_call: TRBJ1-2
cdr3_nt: TGTGCCAGCAGTTTCGAGACAGGGGGCGGCTACACCTTC
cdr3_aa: CASSFETGGGYTF

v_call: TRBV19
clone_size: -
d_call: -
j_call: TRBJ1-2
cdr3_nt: TGTGCCAGTAGTATAGGTATTGGTTTTTATGGCTACACCTTC
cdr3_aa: CASSIGIGFYGYTF

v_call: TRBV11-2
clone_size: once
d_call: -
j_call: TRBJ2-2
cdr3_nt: TGTGCCAGCAGCTTAGGACCAAACACCGGGGAGCTGTTTTTT
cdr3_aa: CASSLGPNTGELFF

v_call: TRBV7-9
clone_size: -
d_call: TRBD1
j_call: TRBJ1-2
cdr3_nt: TGTGCCAGCAGCAAAGGGACAGGGGTTAACTATGGCTACACCTTC
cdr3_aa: CASSKGTGVNYGYTF

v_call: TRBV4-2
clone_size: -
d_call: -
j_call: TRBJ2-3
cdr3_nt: TGTGCCAGCAGCCAAGACGCCCTAGCCGGCACAGATACGCAGTATTTT
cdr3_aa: CASSQDALAGTDTQYF

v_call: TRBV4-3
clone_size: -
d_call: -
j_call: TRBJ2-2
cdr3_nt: TGCGCCAGCAGCCAAGAGGTCTCTGGGCGGGGTGTTATCACCGGGGAGCTGTTTTTT
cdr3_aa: CASSQEVSGRGVITGELFF